Sequencing of this T cell receptor (beta chain) was carried out in a study of T cell responses to AZD1222 COVID-19 vaccine. As regards this clone: The target antigen is unknown.

V lost 2 bases and J 11 bases, leaving 15 bases between the germline ends. CDR1 and CDR2 from the germline V gene are KGHSH and LQKENI. This CDR3 contains 13 residues. Study results and limitations: The donor group comprised mostly white British people and more females; the analysis possibly underestimated clonal diversity. Spike-specific TCR breadth and depth both grew after two AZD1222 doses.

Produced via immunoSEQ multiplex PCR; TCRdb's table is partial and in-frame only. Here the sample spans fewer than 200,000 clones, roughly nine tenths being singletons. This specimen consisted of peripheral blood, obtained on day 0 of AZD1222 vaccination. The chain links TRBV18 to TRBJ1-1; D possibly corresponds to TRBD1 (5 bases). The sequence was collected from an adult in good health. CDR3 protein: CASSPNGALGAFF. In nucleotides, the CDR3 is TGTGCCAGCTCACCAAATGGGGCGCTCGGGGCTTTCTTT.